These T cell receptor beta chains were read from a single sample in a study of CD8 T cells in ankylosing spondylitis. TCRdb reanalysed the 5' RACE reads using MiXCR and keeps one entry per CDR3 protein. The sample consists of 180,000 or so distinct CDR3 sequences, 11% of them appearing once. Source material: blood, either unsorted or a sorted T cell fraction (not recorded which). The receptors were sampled from a male donor with ankylosing spondylitis or in good health (not recorded which). Both conserved end residues are part of each CDR3. Fields, in order: D gene, J gene, V gene, clone size, CDR3 DNA, CDR3 protein. The D gene is left open where the match is weak. Clone size is shown for a subset of rows, as once, few, many or a class of expanded clone.

. TRBJ2-7 TRBV6-2/TRBV6-3 few TGTGCCAGCAGTTACGTACTCGCTCTGGGCGACGAGCAGTACTTC CASSYVLALGDEQYF
. TRBJ1-3 TRBV18 few TGTGCCAGCTCACGTACGGGGGCGGACTCTGGAAACACCATATATTTT CASSRTGADSGNTIYF
TRBD2 TRBJ2-3 TRBV20-1 many TGCAGTGCTAGAGGTCGGGGGGGGGGCACAGATACGCAGTATTTT CSARGRGGGTDTQYF
TRBD2 TRBJ2-7 TRBV6-2/TRBV6-3 few TGTGCCAGCAGTTACCCGGGACTAGCGGGGTCCGTCTCCTACGAGCAGTACTTC CASSYPGLAGSVSYEQYF
. TRBJ1-3 TRBV5-1 . TGCGCCAGCAGCTTGGTCGCTGGTTCCTCTGGAAACACCATATATTTT CASSLVAGSSGNTIYF
. TRBJ2-1 TRBV12-3/TRBV12-4 many TGTGCCAGCAGTGGGGTCGGGCGGGAACATTACAATGAGCAGTTCTTC CASSGVGREHYNEQFF
. TRBJ2-1 TRBV20-1 many TGCAGTGCTAGACGACGGTCGTTGAATGAGCAGTTCTTC CSARRRSLNEQFF
TRBD2 TRBJ2-1 TRBV29-1 . TGCAGCGTTGATGGGCTAGCGGATCTCTCCTACAATGAGCAGTTCTTC CSVDGLADLSYNEQFF
TRBD2 TRBJ2-3 TRBV7-2 few TGTGCCAGCAGCTCCCAAAGCGGGGGGAGCACAGATACGCAGTATTTT CASSSQSGGSTDTQYF
. TRBJ1-1 TRBV5-1 few TGCGCCAGCAGCTGGGACGACCGAAGCACTGAAGCTTTCTTT CASSWDDRSTEAFF
. TRBJ2-3 TRBV15 many TGTGCCACCAGCAGAGATGGTGTACTAACTAGCACAGATACGCAGTATTTT CATSRDGVLTSTDTQYF
. TRBJ2-5 TRBV12-3/TRBV12-4 . TGTGCCAGCACCCCTTTAGGAGGGGCCCAAGAGACCCAGTACTTC CASTPLGGAQETQYF
TRBD2 TRBJ2-3 TRBV24-1 . TGTGCCACCAGTGGCGGGGGGGCAGATACGCAGTATTTT CATSGGGADTQYF
. TRBJ2-3 TRBV12-3/TRBV12-4 many TGTGCCAGCAGTTTTGGTGGGCGCACAGATACGCAGTATTTT CASSFGGRTDTQYF
TRBD2 TRBJ2-3 TRBV20-1 many TGCAGTGCCCTCCAAGGATGGCGGGAGGGCACAGATACGCAGTATTTT CSALQGWREGTDTQYF
TRBD1 TRBJ2-7 TRBV4-1 many TGCGCCAGCAGCCGACAGGGGGAAGGTGGCTACGAGCAGTACTTC CASSRQGEGGYEQYF
. TRBJ1-5 TRBV10-2 few TGCGCCACACGTAACAGGGGCAATCAGCCCCAGCATTTT CATRNRGNQPQHF
. TRBJ1-2 TRBV6-5 . TGTGCCAGCAGTTACGGGGTTGGCTATGGCTACACCTTC CASSYGVGYGYTF
. TRBJ2-5 TRBV20-1 . TGCAGTGCTAGACCGCAAGAGACCCAGTACTTC CSARPQETQYF
. TRBJ2-6 TRBV7-2 few TGTGCCAGCAGCTTAGCGGGGGGAATCTCTGGGGCCAACGTCCTGACTTTC CASSLAGGISGANVLTF
TRBD2 TRBJ2-5 TRBV11-2 few TGTGCCAGCAGCTCGATCCCGGGACTAGCGGGGACTCAAGAGACCCAGTACTTC CASSSIPGLAGTQETQYF
TRBD2 TRBJ2-7 TRBV7-9 . TGTGCCAGCAAACTAGCGGGAGGTACCTACGAGCAGTACTTC CASKLAGGTYEQYF
. TRBJ1-1 TRBV25-1 few TGTGCCAGCAGTGATCCAGGGATAACTGAAGCTTTCTTT CASSDPGITEAFF
. TRBJ2-1 TRBV29-1 few TGCAGCGTTGTTAGCGACGCTTTAAGCTCCTACAATGAGCAGTTCTTC CSVVSDALSSYNEQFF
TRBD1 TRBJ2-7 TRBV10-1 once TGCGCCAGCAGCCGTGGACAGGATAACTCCTACGAGCAGTACTTC CASSRGQDNSYEQYF
. TRBJ1-2 TRBV7-2 . TGTGCCAGCAGGGTTACCGGTCCTAACTATGGCTACACCTTC CASRVTGPNYGYTF
. TRBJ1-5 TRBV27 many TGTGCCAGCAGTTTATATGCCGTGAGGGGAGGTAATCAGCCCCAGCATTTT CASSLYAVRGGNQPQHF
TRBD1 TRBJ1-4 TRBV5-1 many TGCGCCAGCAGCGCCGGGACAGTTAATGAAAAACTGTTTTTT CASSAGTVNEKLFF
. TRBJ1-3 TRBV3-1 many TGTGCCAGCAGCCAAGAAAACGGAAACACCATATATTTT CASSQENGNTIYF
. TRBJ2-2 TRBV10-3 many TGTGCCATCAGTGAGGGGGCGGACACCGGGGAGCTGTTTTTT CAISEGADTGELFF
. TRBJ2-3 TRBV6-2/TRBV6-3 many TGTGCCAGCAGTAAGGACCTCCCGGATACGCAGTATTTT CASSKDLPDTQYF
. TRBJ2-3 TRBV9 many TGTGCCAGCAGCGTTTTGGGGGCCTCGGATACGCAGTATTTT CASSVLGASDTQYF
. TRBJ1-5 TRBV6-1 many TGTGCCAGCAGTGTCGACCCTGGGGGCAATCAGCCCCAGCATTTT CASSVDPGGNQPQHF